These 15 T cell receptor beta chains came from one sample sequenced in a study of CD8 T cells in ankylosing spondylitis. Study-wide points: There was a TCR beta motif, made of fewer than 10 highly homologous variants, that appeared characteristic of ankylosing spondylitis blood.

TCRdb re-analysed the 5' RACE reads in MiXCR, keeping a single row per CDR3 protein. The table records about 480,000 distinct CDR3 sequences, 17% of them present only once. Their recognized antigens are unknown. Sequencing was done on a sample of blood, either unsorted or a sorted T cell fraction (not recorded which). The receptors derive from a male donor with ankylosing spondylitis.

The chain links TRBV21-1 to TRBJ1-2; the DNA was not compared with TRBD1, the D call given in the table. TRBV21-1 is marked as a pseudogene. The CDR3 extends over 15 amino acids. CDR3 loop: CASSPRGRWDDGYTF. CDR3 nucleotides: TGTGCCAGCAGCCCCCGGGGAAGATGGGATGATGGCTACACCTTC.

This clonotype has more than one count but fewer than ten. The chain employs TRBV20-1 and TRBJ2-1; D might be TRBD2 (6 bases). The CDR3 has 15 amino acids. V was cut by 2 bases and J by 4 bases, with 15 bases left in between. Germline V gene lookup returns CDR1 DFQATT and CDR2 SNEGSKA (reference sequence). In DNA, the CDR3 is TGCAGTGCTAGAAGGGGTAGCGGCCTTTACAATGAGCAGTTCTTC. Amino acid sequence: CSARRGSGLYNEQFF.

The chain links TRBV20-1 to TRBJ2-1; D not resolved. The CDR3 is 15 amino acids. The germline V gene encodes CDR1 DFQATT and CDR2 SNEGSKA (reference sequence). Between the trimmed V and J ends, which lost 6 bases and 3 bases, there was a span of 18 bases. The CDR3 nucleotides read TGCAGTGCAACTGACACTACAGCAAACTACAATGAGCAGTTCTTC. It codes for CSATDTTANYNEQFF.

This clonotype came up a few times. The V gene is TRBV24-1, the J gene TRBJ2-3; tentatively, D is TRBD2 (5 bases). Germline V gene sequence: CDR1 KGHDR, CDR2 SFDVKD. This CDR3 region has 16 residues. V shed 1 base and J shed 0 bases, with 10 bases lying between them. This CDR3 reads CATSDLYPGSTDTQYF. In nucleotides, the CDR3 is TGTGCCACCAGTGATTTATATCCGGGAAGCACAGATACGCAGTATTTT.

This clonotype was recorded a few times. This chain joins TRBV6-1 and TRBJ1-6; TRBD1 matches 8 bases. The CDR3 has 14 amino acids. V was pared by 6 bases and J by 5 bases, with 3 bases of the junction left unmatched. CDR1 MNHNS and CDR2 SASEGT come from the germline V gene. This CDR3 reads CASRPQGDNSPLHF. DNA for the CDR3: TGTGCCAGCAGACCACAGGGGGATAATTCACCCCTCCACTTT.

On this clonotype: Being one base from a much bigger clone, this may be a read error. The chain uses TRBV7-2 and TRBJ1-1, with TRBD1 matching 7 bases. V was clipped by 0 bases and J by 3 bases; unmatched bases: 4. The germline V gene encodes CDR1 SGHTA and CDR2 FQGNSA. The CDR3 is made up of 15 amino acids. As DNA, the CDR3 is TGTGCCAGCAGCTTAGCGGGACAGTCTTACACTGAAGCTTTCTTT. Encoded protein: CASSLAGQSYTEAFF. Together with reference TRBV7-2 and TRBJ1-1, the CDR3 gives the full variable domain: GAGVSQSPSNKVTEKGKDVELRCDPISGHTALYWYRQSLGQGLEFLIYFQGNSAPDKSGLPSDRFSAERTGGSVSTLTIQRTQQEDSAVYLCASSLAGQSYTEAFFGQGTRLTVV.

This clonotype was observed many times. The J gene is TRBJ2-1, the V gene TRBV20-1; D not certain. The CDR3 length is 14 residues. Per germline, CDR1 DFQATT and CDR2 SNEGSKA (reference sequence). V was pared by 4 bases and J by 1 base, with 11 bases between. The CDR3 DNA is TGCAGTGCTACAGGTTCCCAATCCTACAATGAGCAGTTCTTC. Translation gives CSATGSQSYNEQFF.

This chain links TRBV24-1 with TRBJ2-3, with a tentative D call TRBD1 (5 bases). The germline V gene encodes CDR1 KGHDR and CDR2 SFDVKD. The CDR3 spans 13 residues. The CDR3 nucleotides read TGTGCGGCGAGGCAGGGTCAGTCAGATACGCAGTATTTT. As protein: CAARQGQSDTQYF.

This chain uses TRBV4-2 with TRBJ2-3; TRBD2 matches at 11 bases. J was trimmed by 5 bases and V by 0 bases; bases with no gene match: 4. This CDR3 is 16 amino acids long. From germline, CDR1 is LGHNA and CDR2 YNFKEQ. DNA for the CDR3: TGTGCCAGCAGCCAAGAGCCTGGACTAGCGGGAGATACGCAGTATTTT. Residues: CASSQEPGLAGDTQYF.

V gene TRBV3-1 combines with J gene TRBJ2-2, with TRBD2 identical over 11 bases. The CDR3 is 19 amino acids. The junction had 9 bases not matched to a gene; V was cut back by 1 base and J by 2 bases. Germline V lookup: CDR1 LGHDT, CDR2 YNNKEL (reference sequence). CDR3 DNA: TGTGCCAGCAGCCAAGTTCCAGGTCTAGCGGGGGGTAACACCGGGGAGCTGTTTTTT. Translating it yields CASSQVPGLAGGNTGELFF.

Only a few counts were recorded for this clonotype. V gene TRBV9 combines with J gene TRBJ1-6, with D possibly matching TRBD1 (6 bases). V gave up 3 bases and J gave up 8 bases, with 9 bases separating them. In germline, CDR1 is SGDLS, CDR2 YYNGEE. The CDR3 length is 13 residues. CDR3 region: CASSAQGYSPLHF. CDR3 DNA: TGTGCCAGCAGCGCACAGGGTTATTCACCCCTCCACTTT.

In its sample, this clonotype was seen many times. This rearrangement joins TRBV6-1 to TRBJ1-5; D may be TRBD1 (6 bases). This CDR3 region has 15 residues. CDR1 is MNHNS and CDR2 is SASEGT in the germline V gene. The ends were cut back, 4 bases at V and 1 base at J, with 11 bases in the middle. In nucleotides, the CDR3 is TGTGCCAGCAGTGGAACGGACAGAAGCAATCAGCCCCAGCATTTT. This encodes CASSGTDRSNQPQHF.

This clonotype was counted a few times. The chain is built from TRBV6-1 and TRBJ2-1; 12 positions agree with TRBD2. The germline gives CDR1 MNHNS, CDR2 SASEGT. The CDR3 loop spans 16 amino acids. V shed 6 bases and J 4 bases; nucleotides not matched to a gene: 7. This chain's CDR3 is CASSRPTSGSYNEQFF. CDR3 DNA: TGTGCCAGCAGCCGCCCGACTAGCGGGAGTTACAATGAGCAGTTCTTC.

The J gene is TRBJ1-6, the V gene TRBV9; 8 nucleotides agree with TRBD1. The CDR3 has 15 amino acids. V was pared by 0 bases and J by 8 bases, with 4 bases of the junction left unmatched. The germline V gene encodes CDR1 SGDLS and CDR2 YYNGEE. CDR3 sequence: CASSVGAGGDSPLHF. The CDR3 DNA is TGTGCCAGCAGCGTAGGGGCAGGGGGCGATTCACCCCTCCACTTT. Full variable domain (remainder filled in from reference TRBV9 and TRBJ1-6): DSGVTQTPKHLITATGQRVTLRCSPRSGDLSVYWYQQSLDQGLQFLIQYYNGEERAKGNILERFSAQQFPDLHSELNLSSLELGDSALYFCASSVGAGGDSPLHFGNGTRLTVT.

The V and J genes are TRBV5-6 and TRBJ1-6; tentative D call: TRBD1 (6 bases). Germline CDR1 reads SGHDT; CDR2 reads YYEEEE. V was shortened by 4 bases and J by 3 bases, with 20 bases between the two germline ends. The CDR3 runs 18 residues. This CDR3 reads CASSVDPHKQGYNSPLHF. DNA of the CDR3: TGTGCCAGCAGCGTGGACCCACACAAACAGGGCTATAATTCACCCCTCCACTTT.